The TCR beta chain described here comes from a study of cytotoxic CD8 clonotypes in ibrutinib-treated CLL (dated by TCRdb to 2020 to 2022). About the study as a whole: In this cohort, about 16 patients were treatment-naive and some 10 were relapsed/refractory, while 17 to 18 had unmutated IGHV. Longitudinal samples were available for about 30% of the 86 trial participants. Partial responses were observed in about 24 patients and complete responses in 2; after a median follow-up of 68 months, remission was maintained in approximately 14 patients and progression was observed in approximately 12. On average, each sample yielded 250,000 to 300,000 productive templates and over 90,000 productive rearrangements. Cryopreserved peripheral blood mononuclear cells were collected before treatment, at response, and at either disease progression or sustained remission. Every sample from remission and from progressive disease was obtained while the patients were still on ibrutinib. The response samples were drawn at a median of approximately 12 months into treatment, with a range of about 6 to 40 months. Beyond this particular receptor, the publication reports: Sustained-remission and progressing patients did not have matched sampling times, and lymph node repertoires were not examined. Public clonotypes were rare and either shrank or stayed stable during treatment, and the rise in clonality at ibrutinib response reflected expansion of private clonotypes. Baseline clonality was found to be higher than that of age-matched healthy donors and was strongly correlated with circulating CD8+ T-cell counts. An increase in clonality was observed at ibrutinib response, with clonality remaining stable during sustained remission and falling back toward baseline at progression.

Its CDR3 holds 12 amino acids, cysteine through phenylalanine. The CDR3 DNA has 36 bases and is translated from base 1. At the junction V is shortened by 8 bases and J by 6 bases; bases outside the gene matches: 7. The germline V gene specifies MDHEN as CDR1 and SYDVKM as CDR2. About this clone: The antigen it binds to is not known. The record has no base qualities; no much larger clone is one base away.

Taken with the paper, the label for time point translates to: more than 10 months on ibrutinib. For TCR beta library preparation, approximately 2 micrograms of genomic DNA were extracted from the cryopreserved PBMCs. Longitudinal blood samples from CLL patients on ibrutinib monotherapy underwent high-throughput TCR beta sequencing. The patients were enrolled in a single-center, open-label phase 2 trial of ibrutinib monotherapy. Each clonotype received, on average, about 9.7x coverage in deep resolution sequencing performed on a MiSeq, where the target depth lay between 1 in 1 million and 1 in 200,000 T cells. The immunoSEQ hsTCRB Kit was used to generate the TCR beta libraries. In the paper's pipeline: Data were analyzed with ImmunoSEQ Data Assistant and ImmunoSEQ Analyzer, with V, D and J genes assigned per IMGT definitions. Clonality was computed as one minus normalized Shannon entropy of productive rearrangement frequencies, ranging from 0 to 1. Public clonotype analysis was restricted to overrepresented clonotypes comprising at least 0.05% of each patient's repertoire. Repertoires from thirteen age-matched healthy donors in immuneACCESS were used as clonality controls. TCRdb holds this immuneACCESS table with in-frame rearrangements only. Some clones are missing; in checked studies, unresolved V genes explain under half, and the rest has no known cause. V and J calls and clone size come straight from that table; D and trimming were deduced from the DNA. The sample table contains hundreds of thousands of clones; only one count was recorded for 75% to 80% of them. The ten top clones hold about an eighth of the sample.

The sequence links TRBV28 to TRBJ2-7; TRBD2 matches 7 bases in the middle. The sequence derives from a human donor with chronic lymphocytic leukemia. The sequences come from PBMCs, collected after 12 months of ibrutinib treatment. The CDR3 protein sequence reads: CASWAGAGEQYF. The nucleotide sequence reads TGTGCCAGCTGGGCGGGAGCTGGCGAGCAGTACTTC.